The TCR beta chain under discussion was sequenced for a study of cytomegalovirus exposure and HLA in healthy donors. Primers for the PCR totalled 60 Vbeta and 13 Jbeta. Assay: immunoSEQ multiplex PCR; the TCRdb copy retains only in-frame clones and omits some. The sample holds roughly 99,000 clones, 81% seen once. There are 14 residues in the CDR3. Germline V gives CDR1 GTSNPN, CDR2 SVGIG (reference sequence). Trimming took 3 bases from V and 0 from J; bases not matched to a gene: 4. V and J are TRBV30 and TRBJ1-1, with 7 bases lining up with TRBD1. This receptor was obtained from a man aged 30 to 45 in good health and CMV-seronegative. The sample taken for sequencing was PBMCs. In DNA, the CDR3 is TGTGCCTGGAGCGTACAGGGGCTGAACACTGAAGCTTTCTTT. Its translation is CAWSVQGLNTEAFF.